These 30 T cell receptor beta chains were sequenced from one sample in a study of shared clonotypes between healthy human individuals. Clones were sequenced by immunoSEQ multiplex PCR, and TCRdb holds only the in-frame ones, with some missing. This table has hundreds of thousands of clones, around 79% appearing once. Sequenced: memory CD4+ T cells sorted from blood. As to subset: CD45RA-negative fraction. These receptors were obtained from a man in his thirties or forties in good health.

This clone was seen a handful of times. Relative to the germline gene, one junction end is altered; a read error may explain this. The CDR3 loop reads CASSLPGQGVLAAFF. In DNA, the CDR3 is TGCGCCAGCAGCCTTCCGGGACAGGGAGTCCTAGCGGCCTTCTTC. This rearrangement joins TRBV4-1 to TRBJ2-7, with 9 nucleotides matching TRBD1. CDR1 and CDR2 (germline): MGHRA, YSYEKL. This CDR3 is 15 amino acids long.

CDR3: CASSLRSGANVLTF. The CDR3 nucleotides are TGTGCCAGCAGTTTGCGGTCTGGGGCCAACGTCCTGACTTTC. V gene TRBV27 combines with J gene TRBJ2-6, with unresolved D. This CDR3 spans 14 amino acids. Looked up from germline, CDR1 is MNHEY and CDR2 is SMNVEV (reference sequence). Between the trimmed V and J ends, which lost 3 bases and 1 base, there was a span of 4 bases. The variable domain in full, completed from reference TRBV27 and TRBJ2-6, reads EAQVTQNPRYLITVTGKKLTVTCSQNMNHEYMSWYRQDPGLGLRQIYYSMNVEVTDKGDVPEGYKVSRKEKRNFPLILESPSPNQTSLYFCASSLRSGANVLTFGAGSRLTVL.

This chain uses TRBV5-1 with TRBJ1-4; perhaps TRBD1 as D (5 bases). CDR3 size: 12 residues. Germline V CDR1 and CDR2: SGHRS, YFSETQ. Trimming cost V 8 bases and J 2 bases, with 7 bases left between them. CDR3 bases: TGCGCCAGAGACAGCACTAATGAAAAACTGTTTTTT. Residues: CARDSTNEKLFF.

The CDR3 region is CASSSSGYYQETQYF. CDR3 nucleotides: TGTGCCAGCAGCTCTAGCGGTTATTACCAAGAGACCCAGTACTTC. The J gene is TRBJ2-5, the V gene TRBV5-4, with 7 nucleotides matching TRBD2. This CDR3 has 15 amino acids. Trimming removed 3 bases from V and 0 bases from J; junction bases left unmatched: 5. Looked up from germline, CDR1 is SGHNT and CDR2 is YYREEE (reference sequence).

This clone was recorded only once. The rearrangement uses TRBV7-2 and TRBJ2-1; tentatively, D is TRBD1 (6 bases). CDR1 is SGHTA and CDR2 is FQGNSA in the germline V gene. V was pared by 4 bases and J by 10 bases, with 14 bases between. The CDR3 has 13 residues. In DNA form, the CDR3 reads TGTGCCAGCAGCTACAACCGTGACAGGGAGCAGTTCTTC. Translation: CASSYNRDREQFF.

This clone was counted many times. The chain couples TRBV5-1 to TRBJ1-4; possibly TRBD1 for D (5 bases). V gave up 4 bases and J gave up 3 bases, with 13 bases separating them. Germline V gene lookup returns CDR1 SGHRS and CDR2 YFSETQ. The CDR3 contains 15 residues. The CDR3 protein is CASSILRGPNEKLFF. The CDR3 nucleotides read TGCGCCAGCAGCATATTAAGGGGACCTAATGAAAAACTGTTTTTT.

V and J are TRBV30 and TRBJ2-5; weak D call: TRBD2 (6 bases). Germline-derived CDR1 and CDR2 are GTSNPN and SVGIG (reference sequence). There are 14 residues in the CDR3. Between the trimmed V and J ends, which lost 5 bases and 1 base, there was a span of 14 bases. For the CDR3, the DNA is TGTGCCTGGGCTATCGGAGGGATCCAAGAGACCCAGTACTTC. Encoded protein: CAWAIGGIQETQYF.

This chain links TRBV30 with TRBJ2-7; TRBD2 matches 14 bases. Germline CDR1 GTSNPN, CDR2 SVGIG (reference sequence). Trimming at V came to 0 bases and at J to 4 bases, leaving 14 bases not matched to a gene. The CDR3 length is 19 residues. CDR3: CAWSVRTGTSGRNWYEQYF. Written as DNA, the CDR3 is TGTGCCTGGAGTGTCCGTACCGGGACTAGCGGGAGAAATTGGTACGAGCAGTACTTC.

A few counts support this clone. The rearrangement joins TRBV4-3 to TRBJ2-2; D not resolved. Germline V gene data show CDR1 as LGHNA and CDR2 as YSLEER. The CDR3 has 13 amino acids. The V end was cut by 4 bases, the J end by 5 bases, with 8 bases between. CDR3 nucleotides: TGCGCCAGCAGCCGCCTGGGGACCGGGGAGCTGTTTTTT. Its translation: CASSRLGTGELFF.

This clone has more than one count but fewer than ten. The chain recombines TRBV10-3 with TRBJ2-5, with D maybe TRBD1 (6 bases). Trimming pared 8 bases from V and 5 bases from J, leaving 9 bases between. The CDR3 has 11 residues. Germline V CDR1 and CDR2: ENHRY, SYGVKD. CDR3 region: CAIGQMETQYF. In DNA, the CDR3 is TGTGCCATCGGACAGATGGAGACCCAGTACTTC.

The genes are TRBV4-2 and TRBJ2-5; TRBD1 matches 8 bases. The germline V gene encodes CDR1 LGHNA and CDR2 YNFKEQ. The V segment lost 1 base and the J segment 2 bases; nucleotides outside the gene matches: 3. This CDR3 has 15 residues. The CDR3 nucleotides are TGTGCCAGCAGCCAAGTGACAGGGGAGCAAGAGACCCAGTACTTC. It specifies CASSQVTGEQETQYF.

The rearrangement links TRBV7-2 to TRBJ1-4, with unresolved D. The CDR3 spans 16 residues. The V gene's germline CDR1 is SGHTA and CDR2 FQGNSA. The V and J ends lost 4 bases and 0 bases respectively, with 12 bases between them. As DNA, the CDR3 is TGTGCCAGCAGCTCGGAAGTACTGGCAACTAATGAAAAACTGTTTTTT. It yields the protein CASSSEVLATNEKLFF. The full variable domain, rest sourced from reference TRBV7-2 and TRBJ1-4, is GAGVSQSPSNKVTEKGKDVELRCDPISGHTALYWYRQSLGQGLEFLIYFQGNSAPDKSGLPSDRFSAERTGGSVSTLTIQRTQQEDSAVYLCASSSEVLATNEKLFFGSGTQLSVL.

The J gene is TRBJ2-5, the V gene TRBV7-9, with 10 bases that match TRBD1. This CDR3 is built from 15 residues. After removal of 4 bases from V and 5 bases from J, the junction contained 7 bases not matched to a gene. Germline assignment: CDR1 SEHNR and CDR2 FQNEAQ (reference sequence). The CDR3 sequence: CASSSGDRGYETQYF. CDR3 coding DNA: TGTGCCAGCAGCTCAGGGGACAGGGGTTATGAGACCCAGTACTTC.

The rearrangement links TRBV7-9 to TRBJ2-3; 8 bases fit TRBD2. CDR3 length: 15 amino acids. Per the germline V gene, CDR1 is SEHNR and CDR2 is FQNEAQ (reference sequence). After removal of 3 bases from V and 1 base from J, the junction contained 3 bases not matched to a gene. As DNA, the CDR3 is TGTGCCAGCAGCTTTCACGGGAGGGGCACAGATACGCAGTATTTT. Translated, it gives CASSFHGRGTDTQYF.

The chain is built from TRBV5-4 and TRBJ2-2, with no clear D. V shed 0 bases and J shed 1 base, with 10 bases lying between them. The germline V gene has CDR1 SGHNT and CDR2 YYREEE (reference sequence). This CDR3 has 16 residues. The CDR3 DNA reads as TGTGCCAGCAGCTTGGCGGTGACTCGGAACACCGGGGAGCTGTTTTTT. Translated, it gives CASSLAVTRNTGELFF.

This clone was picked up a small number of times. The chain employs TRBV7-9 and TRBJ2-1, with 7 positions matching TRBD2. V was clipped by 5 bases and J by 6 bases; unmatched bases: 7. The CDR3 consists of 14 residues. In germline, CDR1 is SEHNR, CDR2 FQNEAQ (reference sequence). This CDR3 is CASSRAGPGNEQFF. The CDR3, as DNA: TGTGCCAGCAGCAGAGCGGGACCAGGCAATGAGCAGTTCTTC.

The rearrangement links TRBV28 to TRBJ1-2; maybe TRBD1 (5 bases). This CDR3 comprises 14 residues. In germline, CDR1 is MDHEN, CDR2 SYDVKM. Between the trimmed V and J ends, which lost 7 bases and 2 bases, there was a span of 14 bases. Written as DNA, the CDR3 is TGTGCCAGCAACCCCGCAGACAGAAACTATGGCTACACCTTC. Translating it yields CASNPADRNYGYTF.

The rearrangement joins TRBV28 to TRBJ2-7; D may be TRBD1 (5 bases). Germline assignment: CDR1 MDHEN and CDR2 SYDVKM. The CDR3 extends over 12 amino acids. Trimming took off 3 bases at V and 6 bases at J, with 9 bases between the two ends. Written as DNA, the CDR3 is TGTGCCAGCAGTTTCTGGGGCGGCGAGCAGTACTTC. This translates into CASSFWGGEQYF.

The chain combines TRBV20-1 with TRBJ1-5; D is uncertain. The germline V gene encodes CDR1 DFQATT and CDR2 SNEGSKA (reference sequence). The CDR3 is 8 residues long. DNA for the CDR3: TGCAGCCTCGGGCCCCAGCATTTT. Its protein product is CSLGPQHF.

The genes are TRBV28 and TRBJ1-2; no firm D call. Germline V CDR1 and CDR2: MDHEN, SYDVKM. The V end lost 6 bases, the J end lost 8 bases, and 22 bases lay between the germline ends. This CDR3 region has 15 residues. The CDR3 DNA reads TGTGCCAGCAGCCCCTTGGGCACCGGGCTGGGGGGCTACACCTTC. This codes for CASSPLGTGLGGYTF.

The gene calls are TRBV27 and TRBJ2-2; perhaps TRBD2 as D (6 bases). The CDR3 extends over 15 amino acids. CDR1 and CDR2 from the germline V gene are MNHEY and SMNVEV (reference sequence). Trimming took 8 bases from V and 1 from J, leaving 14 bases between them. CDR3 nucleotides: TGTGCCAGCCGGGGACTTGCTCTGAACACCGGGGAGCTGTTTTTT. This sequence encodes CASRGLALNTGELFF.

J is TRBJ2-1 and V is TRBV10-1; D is undetermined. CDR1 and CDR2 (germline): WNHNN, SYGVQD (reference sequence). The CDR3 covers 14 residues. The germline V and J ends were trimmed by 0 bases and 2 bases, with 5 bases remaining between them. CDR3 in amino acids: CASSESRAYNEQFF. DNA for the CDR3: TGCGCCAGCAGTGAGTCACGGGCCTACAATGAGCAGTTCTTC.

The J gene is TRBJ2-7, the V gene TRBV6-1; TRBD2 aligns across 10 bases. CDR3 length equals 14 residues. The germline gives CDR1 MNHNS, CDR2 SASEGT. Trimming took 4 bases from V and 6 from J; bases not matched to a gene: 6. The CDR3 nucleotides read TGTGCCAGCAGTGGCCTAGCGGGAGTCCCCGAGCAGTACTTC. Translating it yields CASSGLAGVPEQYF.

The gene calls are TRBV7-2 and TRBJ1-2; no clear D gene. This CDR3 has 12 amino acids. CDR1 and CDR2 from the germline V gene are SGHTA and FQGNSA. V dropped 3 bases and J dropped 2 bases, with 4 bases sitting between them. The CDR3 nucleotides read TGTGCCAGCAGCTTCGGGAACTATGGCTACACCTTC. Protein: CASSFGNYGYTF.

V gene TRBV27 combines with J gene TRBJ2-3; the match to TRBD2 covers 9 bases. Germline assignment: CDR1 MNHEY and CDR2 SMNVEV (reference sequence). V was clipped by 0 bases and J by 5 bases; unmatched bases: 3. This CDR3 contains 15 residues. The CDR3 reads CASSLSGLAGDTQYF. Written as DNA, the CDR3 is TGTGCCAGCAGTTTATCGGGACTAGCCGGAGATACGCAGTATTTT.

The chain couples TRBV6-5 to TRBJ1-2; TRBD1 is a possible D gene (5 bases). The CDR3 spans 13 residues. Germline CDR1 MNHEY, CDR2 SVGAGI. V lost 6 bases, J lost 4 bases, and 12 bases lay in between. The CDR3 loop is CASSQGGGYGYTF. In nucleotides, the CDR3 is TGTGCCAGCAGCCAGGGTGGTGGCTATGGCTACACCTTC.

The rearrangement uses TRBV28 and TRBJ1-2; a possible D gene is TRBD1 (6 bases). This CDR3 has 15 residues. The V end lost 7 bases, the J end lost 6 bases, and 21 bases lay between the germline ends. CDR1 and CDR2 (germline): MDHEN, SYDVKM. The CDR3 sequence is CASMGAHLQGNGYTF. CDR3 nucleotides: TGTGCCAGCATGGGCGCGCATTTACAGGGTAATGGCTACACCTTC.

V gene TRBV27 combines with J gene TRBJ1-1; perhaps TRBD1 as D (5 bases). Per the germline V gene, CDR1 is MNHEY and CDR2 is SMNVEV (reference sequence). The ends were cut back, 7 bases at V and 0 bases at J, with 12 bases in the middle. The CDR3 has 14 residues. The CDR3, as DNA: TGTGCCAGCACGGGTCGGGGGATGAACACTGAAGCTTTCTTT. Amino acid sequence: CASTGRGMNTEAFF.

This clone was picked up one time. Other DNA sequences in the same sample also yield this CDR3. The V gene is TRBV19, the J gene TRBJ2-5, with D perhaps TRBD2 (6 bases). V lost 0 bases to trimming and J lost 5 bases, with 7 bases between them. CDR1 and CDR2 (germline): LNHDA, SQIVND (reference sequence). This CDR3 contains 13 residues. CDR3 sequence: CASSIDGGETQYF. The CDR3 DNA sequence: TGTGCCAGTAGTATAGATGGGGGGGAGACCCAGTACTTC. Full variable domain (rest looked up from reference TRBV19 and TRBJ2-5): DGGITQSPKYLFRKEGQNVTLSCEQNLNHDAMYWYRQDPGQGLRLIYYSQIVNDFQKGDIAEGYSVSREKKESFPLTVTSAQKNPTAFYLCASSIDGGETQYFGPGTRLLVL.

This clone is a singleton in its sample. The chain joins TRBV7-2 to TRBJ1-2; D remains unclear. In germline, CDR1 is SGHTA, CDR2 FQGNSA. V was cut by 1 base and J by 4 bases, with 7 bases left in between. There are 13 residues in the CDR3. DNA of the CDR3: TGTGCCAGCAGCTTAGATCCAGTCTATGGCTACACCTTC. As protein: CASSLDPVYGYTF.